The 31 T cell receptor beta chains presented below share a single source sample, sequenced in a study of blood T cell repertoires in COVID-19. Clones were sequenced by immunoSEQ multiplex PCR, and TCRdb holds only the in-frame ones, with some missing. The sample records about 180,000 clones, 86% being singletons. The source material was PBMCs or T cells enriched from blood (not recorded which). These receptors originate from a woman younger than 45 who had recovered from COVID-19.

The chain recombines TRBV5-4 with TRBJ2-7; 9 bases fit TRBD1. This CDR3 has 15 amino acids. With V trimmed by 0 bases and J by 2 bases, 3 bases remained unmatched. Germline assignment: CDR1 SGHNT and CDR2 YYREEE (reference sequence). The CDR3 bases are TGTGCCAGCAGCTTGGATGGGGACAGGGCCTACGAGCAGTACTTC. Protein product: CASSLDGDRAYEQYF.

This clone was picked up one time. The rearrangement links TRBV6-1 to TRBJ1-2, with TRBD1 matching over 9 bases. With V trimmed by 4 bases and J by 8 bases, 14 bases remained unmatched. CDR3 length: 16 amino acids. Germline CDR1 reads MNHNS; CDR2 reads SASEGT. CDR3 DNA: TGTGCCAGCAGTGTACGACCGGGACAGGGTATCGGCGGCTACACCTTC. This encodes CASSVRPGQGIGGYTF.

CDR3 coding DNA: TGTGCCAGCAGTTTATCGGCTACCGGGACAGGCTACGAGCAGTACTTC. The encoded protein is CASSLSATGTGYEQYF. The rearrangement uses TRBV27 and TRBJ2-7; 8 bases align to TRBD1. J gave up 3 bases and V 0 bases, and 7 bases lay outside the gene matches. The CDR3 length is 16 residues. Per the germline V gene, CDR1 is MNHEY and CDR2 is SMNVEV (reference sequence).

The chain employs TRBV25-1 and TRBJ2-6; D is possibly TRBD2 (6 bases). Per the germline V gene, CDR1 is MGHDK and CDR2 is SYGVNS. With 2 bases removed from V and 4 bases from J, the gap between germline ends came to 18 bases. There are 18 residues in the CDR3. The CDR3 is CASSEIMLGGSGANVLTF. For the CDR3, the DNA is TGTGCCAGCAGTGAAATAATGTTGGGGGGATCCGGGGCCAACGTCCTGACTTTC.

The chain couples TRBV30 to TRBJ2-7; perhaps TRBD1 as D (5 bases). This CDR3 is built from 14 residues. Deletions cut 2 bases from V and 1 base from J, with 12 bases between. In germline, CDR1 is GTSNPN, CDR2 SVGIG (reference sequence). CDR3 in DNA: TGTGCCTGGAGTAGGGGTGCTCGGTCCTACGAGCAGTACTTC. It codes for CAWSRGARSYEQYF. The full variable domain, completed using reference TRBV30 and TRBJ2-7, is SQTIHQWPATLVQPVGSPLSLECTVEGTSNPNLYWYRQAAGRGLQLLFYSVGIGQISSEVPQNLSASRPQDRQFILSSKKLLLSDSGFYLCAWSRGARSYEQYFGPGTRLTVT.

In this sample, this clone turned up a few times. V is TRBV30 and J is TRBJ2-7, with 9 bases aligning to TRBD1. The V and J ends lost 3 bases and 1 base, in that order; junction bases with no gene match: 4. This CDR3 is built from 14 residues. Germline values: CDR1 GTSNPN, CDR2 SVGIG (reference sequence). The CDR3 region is CAWSPGTGSYEQYF. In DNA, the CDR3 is TGTGCCTGGAGCCCTGGGACAGGGTCCTACGAGCAGTACTTC.

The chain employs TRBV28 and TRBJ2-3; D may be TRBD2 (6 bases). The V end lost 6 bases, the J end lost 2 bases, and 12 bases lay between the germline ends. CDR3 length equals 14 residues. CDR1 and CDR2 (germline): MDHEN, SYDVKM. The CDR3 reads CASRTGLITDTQYF. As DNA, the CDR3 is TGTGCCAGCAGGACGGGACTTATCACAGATACGCAGTATTTT.

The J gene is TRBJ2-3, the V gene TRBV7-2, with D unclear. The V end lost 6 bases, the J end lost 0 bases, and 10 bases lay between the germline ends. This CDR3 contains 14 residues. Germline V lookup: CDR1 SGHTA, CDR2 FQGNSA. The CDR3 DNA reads TGTGCCAGCAGGCATGAGTCCAGCACAGATACGCAGTATTTT. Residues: CASRHESSTDTQYF.

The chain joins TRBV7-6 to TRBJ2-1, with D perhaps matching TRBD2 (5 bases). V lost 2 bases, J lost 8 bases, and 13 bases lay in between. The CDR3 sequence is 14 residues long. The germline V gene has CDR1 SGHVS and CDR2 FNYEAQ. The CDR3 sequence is CASSLSGGSDEQFF. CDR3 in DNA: TGTGCCAGCAGCTTATCAGGTGGGAGCGATGAGCAGTTCTTC.

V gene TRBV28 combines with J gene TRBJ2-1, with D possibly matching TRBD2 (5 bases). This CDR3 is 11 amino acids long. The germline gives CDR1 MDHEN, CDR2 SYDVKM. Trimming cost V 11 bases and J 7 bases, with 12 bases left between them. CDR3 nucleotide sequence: TGTGCCTCAAGAACGGGGAATGAGCAGTTCTTC. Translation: CASRTGNEQFF.

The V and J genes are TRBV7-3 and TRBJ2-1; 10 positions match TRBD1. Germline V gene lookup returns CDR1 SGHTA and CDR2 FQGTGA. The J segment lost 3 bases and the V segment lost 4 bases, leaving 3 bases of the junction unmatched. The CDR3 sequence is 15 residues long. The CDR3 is CASSSTGGIYNEQFF. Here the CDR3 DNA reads TGTGCCAGCAGCTCGACAGGGGGCATCTACAATGAGCAGTTCTTC.

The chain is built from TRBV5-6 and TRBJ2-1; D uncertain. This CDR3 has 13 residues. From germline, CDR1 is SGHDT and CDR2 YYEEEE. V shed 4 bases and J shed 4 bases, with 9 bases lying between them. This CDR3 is CASSNGPYNEQFF. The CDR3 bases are TGTGCCAGCAGCAATGGGCCTTACAATGAGCAGTTCTTC.

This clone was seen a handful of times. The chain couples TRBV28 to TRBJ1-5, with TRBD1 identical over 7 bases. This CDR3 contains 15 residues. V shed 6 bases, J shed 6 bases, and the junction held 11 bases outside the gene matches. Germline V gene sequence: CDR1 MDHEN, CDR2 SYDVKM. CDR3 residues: CASSSFPGGGQPQHF. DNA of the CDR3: TGTGCCAGCAGCTCTTTCCCAGGGGGAGGTCAGCCCCAGCATTTT. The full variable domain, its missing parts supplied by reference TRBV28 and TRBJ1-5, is DVKVTQSSRYLVKRTGEKVFLECVQDMDHENMFWYRQDPGLGLRLIYFSYDVKMKEKGDIPEGYSVSREKKERFSLILESASTNQTSMYLCASSSFPGGGQPQHFGDGTRLSIL.

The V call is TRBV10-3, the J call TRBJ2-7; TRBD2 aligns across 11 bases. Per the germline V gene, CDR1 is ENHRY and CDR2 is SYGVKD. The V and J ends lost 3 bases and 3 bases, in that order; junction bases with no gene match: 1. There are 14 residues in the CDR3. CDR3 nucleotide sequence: TGTGCCATCAGTGAACTAGCGGGGGACTACGAGCAGTACTTC. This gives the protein CAISELAGDYEQYF.

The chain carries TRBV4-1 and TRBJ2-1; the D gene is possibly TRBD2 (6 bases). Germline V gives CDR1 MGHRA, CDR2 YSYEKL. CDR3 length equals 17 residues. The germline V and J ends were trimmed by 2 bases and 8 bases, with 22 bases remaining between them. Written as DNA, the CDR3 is TGCGCCAGCAGCCAACGGACACCTGGAGGGAGAGGAGATGAGCAGTTCTTC. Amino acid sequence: CASSQRTPGGRGDEQFF.

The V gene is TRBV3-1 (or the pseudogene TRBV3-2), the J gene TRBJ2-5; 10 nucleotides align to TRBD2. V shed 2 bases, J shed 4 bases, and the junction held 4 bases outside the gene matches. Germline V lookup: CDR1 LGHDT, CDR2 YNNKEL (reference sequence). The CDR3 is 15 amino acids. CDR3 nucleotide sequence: TGTGCCAGCAGCCAACCACTAGCGGGATCAGAGACCCAGTACTTC. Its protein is CASSQPLAGSETQYF.

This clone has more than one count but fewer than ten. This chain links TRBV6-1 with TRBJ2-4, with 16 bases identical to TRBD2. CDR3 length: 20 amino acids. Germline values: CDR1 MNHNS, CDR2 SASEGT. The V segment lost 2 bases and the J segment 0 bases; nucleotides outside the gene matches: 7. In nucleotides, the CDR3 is TGTGCCAGCAGTGAATGGGGACTAGCGGGAGGGACACTAGCCAAAAACATTCAGTACTTC. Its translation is CASSEWGLAGGTLAKNIQYF.

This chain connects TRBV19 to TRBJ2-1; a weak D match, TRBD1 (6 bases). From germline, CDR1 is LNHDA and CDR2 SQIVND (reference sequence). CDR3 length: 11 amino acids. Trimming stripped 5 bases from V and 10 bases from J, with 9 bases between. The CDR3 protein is CASSPGVEQFF. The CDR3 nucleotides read TGTGCCAGTAGTCCAGGGGTCGAGCAGTTCTTC. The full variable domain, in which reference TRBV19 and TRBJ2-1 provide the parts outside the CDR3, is DGGITQSPKYLFRKEGQNVTLSCEQNLNHDAMYWYRQDPGQGLRLIYYSQIVNDFQKGDIAEGYSVSREKKESFPLTVTSAQKNPTAFYLCASSPGVEQFFGPGTRLTVL.

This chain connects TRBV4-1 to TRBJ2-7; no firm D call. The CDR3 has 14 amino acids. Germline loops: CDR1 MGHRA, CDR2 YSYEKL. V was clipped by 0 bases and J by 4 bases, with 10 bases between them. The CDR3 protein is CASSQDWHPYEQYF. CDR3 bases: TGCGCCAGCAGCCAAGATTGGCACCCTTACGAGCAGTACTTC.

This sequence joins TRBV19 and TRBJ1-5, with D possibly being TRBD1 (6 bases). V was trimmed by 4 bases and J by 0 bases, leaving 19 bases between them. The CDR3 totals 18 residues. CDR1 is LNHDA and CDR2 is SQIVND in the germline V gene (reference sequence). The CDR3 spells CASSTSQGGGYSNQPQHF. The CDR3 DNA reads TGTGCCAGTAGTACCTCACAGGGAGGGGGGTATAGCAATCAGCCCCAGCATTTT.

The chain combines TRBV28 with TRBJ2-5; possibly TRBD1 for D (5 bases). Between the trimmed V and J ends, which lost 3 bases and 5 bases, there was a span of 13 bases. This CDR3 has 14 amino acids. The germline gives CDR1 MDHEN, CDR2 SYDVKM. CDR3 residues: CASSLGQPGETQYF. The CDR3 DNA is TGTGCCAGCAGTTTGGGTCAACCAGGGGAGACCCAGTACTTC.

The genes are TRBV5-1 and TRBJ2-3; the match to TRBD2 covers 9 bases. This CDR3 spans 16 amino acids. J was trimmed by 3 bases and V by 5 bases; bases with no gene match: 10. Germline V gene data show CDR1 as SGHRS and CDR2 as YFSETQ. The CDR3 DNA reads TGCGCCAGCAGTCATGTAGCGGGAGAGGGAACAGATACGCAGTATTTT. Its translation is CASSHVAGEGTDTQYF.

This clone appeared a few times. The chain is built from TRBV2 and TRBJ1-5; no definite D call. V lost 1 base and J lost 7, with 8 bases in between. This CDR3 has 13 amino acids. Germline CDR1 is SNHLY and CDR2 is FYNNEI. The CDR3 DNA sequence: TGTGCCAGCAGTGAAGATGCCAGACAGCCCCAGCATTTT. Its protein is CASSEDARQPQHF.

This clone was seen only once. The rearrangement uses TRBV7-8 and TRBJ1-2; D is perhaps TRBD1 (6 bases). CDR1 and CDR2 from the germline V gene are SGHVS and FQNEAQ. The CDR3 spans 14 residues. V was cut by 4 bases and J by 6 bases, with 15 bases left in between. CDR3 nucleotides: TGTGCCAGCAGCTCGAGGTGGGACACCCATGGCTACACCTTC. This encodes CASSSRWDTHGYTF.

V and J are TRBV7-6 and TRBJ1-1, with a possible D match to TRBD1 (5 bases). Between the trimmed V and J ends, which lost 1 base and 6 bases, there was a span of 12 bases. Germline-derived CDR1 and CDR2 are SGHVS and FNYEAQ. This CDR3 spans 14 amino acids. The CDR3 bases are TGTGCCAGCAGCTTAGACAGGCTCGATGCTGAAGCTTTCTTT. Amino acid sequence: CASSLDRLDAEAFF.

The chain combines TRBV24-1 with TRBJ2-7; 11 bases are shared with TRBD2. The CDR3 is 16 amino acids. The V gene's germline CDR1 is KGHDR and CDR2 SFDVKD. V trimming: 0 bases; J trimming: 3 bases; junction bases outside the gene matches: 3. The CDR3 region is CATSDLRLAGNYEQYF. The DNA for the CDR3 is TGTGCCACCAGTGATTTGAGACTAGCGGGGAACTACGAGCAGTACTTC.

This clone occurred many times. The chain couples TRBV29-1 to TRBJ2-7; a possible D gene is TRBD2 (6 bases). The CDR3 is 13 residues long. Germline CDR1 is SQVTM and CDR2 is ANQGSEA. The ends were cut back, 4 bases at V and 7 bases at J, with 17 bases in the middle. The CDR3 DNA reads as TGCAGCGTTGGCAGGGAGGCCGGGGCTGAGCAGTACTTC. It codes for CSVGREAGAEQYF.

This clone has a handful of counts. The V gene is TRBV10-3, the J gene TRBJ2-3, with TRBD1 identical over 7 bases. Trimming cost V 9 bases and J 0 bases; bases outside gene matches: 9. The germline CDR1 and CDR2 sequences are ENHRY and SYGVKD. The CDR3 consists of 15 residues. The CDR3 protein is CAIHRTGTSTDTQYF. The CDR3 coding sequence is TGTGCCATTCACAGGACAGGAACAAGCACAGATACGCAGTATTTT.

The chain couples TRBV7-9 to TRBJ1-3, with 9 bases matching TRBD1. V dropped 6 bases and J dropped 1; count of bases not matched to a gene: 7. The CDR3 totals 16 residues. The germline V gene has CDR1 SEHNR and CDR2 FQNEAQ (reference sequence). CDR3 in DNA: TGTGCCAGCAGTAGAGACAGGGGGATTTCTGGAAACACCATATATTTT. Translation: CASSRDRGISGNTIYF.

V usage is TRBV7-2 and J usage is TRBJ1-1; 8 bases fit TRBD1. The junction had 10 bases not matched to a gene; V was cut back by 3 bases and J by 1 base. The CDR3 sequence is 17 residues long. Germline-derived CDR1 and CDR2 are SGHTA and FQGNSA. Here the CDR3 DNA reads TGTGCCAGCAGCTTGGGACAGGTGGTGATTCGGAACACTGAAGCTTTCTTT. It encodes CASSLGQVVIRNTEAFF.

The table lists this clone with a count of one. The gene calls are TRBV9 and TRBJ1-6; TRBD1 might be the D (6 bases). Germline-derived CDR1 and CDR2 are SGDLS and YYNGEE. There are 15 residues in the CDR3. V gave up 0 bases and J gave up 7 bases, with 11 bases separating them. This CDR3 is CASSVEGRGNSPLHF. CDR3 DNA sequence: TGTGCCAGCAGCGTAGAAGGGAGGGGGAATTCACCCCTCCACTTT.